One T cell receptor beta chain is described in this entry. Many counts were recorded for this clonotype. Its binding antigen is unknown. Base quality data are lacking; no much larger clone is found one base away. The CDR3 measures 15 amino acids from cysteine to phenylalanine. Only the CDR3 region is kept as DNA, spanning 45 bases read in frame from base 1. V has 6 bases trimmed and J has 5 bases trimmed; junction bases matching no gene number 7. This sample's time point label indicates: sample taken at primary tumor resection. TCR sequencing used whole RNA extracted from tumor and nontumor lung tissue, or from cryopreserved PBMC samples, without cell sorting. The donors were about 71 patients from the lung TRACERx cohort who had early-stage, untreated non-small cell lung cancer. Patients were selected for TCR sequencing only if sufficient RNA was available from at least two tumor regions. This entry comes from a study of spatial heterogeneity in lung cancer (dated by TCRdb to the late 2010s). A note on the overall study: More beta-chain than alpha-chain transcripts were consistently detected, likely reflecting higher beta-chain transcript abundance. In non-small cell lung cancer, the study quantitatively compared TCR alpha and beta repertoires across several tumor regions, matched nontumor lung, and blood. In the raw uncorrected reads, each unique combination of TCR and UMI appeared more than ten times on average. Both alpha and beta chains were TCR-sequenced in about 240 tumor regions, 64 matched nontumor lung samples and some 56 PBMC samples obtained at surgery. Nonsynonymous mutation counts, determined by whole-exome sequencing of tumor tissue, were related to TCR repertoire features.

The library was made by 5' RACE. The reads were generated on a NextSeq 500. To allow correction of PCR and sequencing errors, the TCR library protocol tagged every TCR cDNA molecule with a unique molecular identifier. The published analysis was carried out like this. TCR identification, UMI-based error correction and CDR3 extraction were performed with Decombinator tools. Expanded TCRs were defined as those above a frequency of 2 per 1,000, corresponding to the top 1% of the tumor frequency distribution. Each repertoire was subsampled 100 times to 5,000 TCRs, after which Renyi diversity was computed with the R vegan package. CDR3 similarity networks were constructed using string-kernel similarity of amino acid triplets, with links drawn between CDR3s whose pairwise similarity was above 0.82. TCRdb ran its own pipeline on the public reads, namely fastp trimming at Q25 and MiXCR clone calling, and kept in-frame beta chains. CDR3 protein duplicates are merged, each entry listing the most common genes and DNA. Here the V and J calls rest on TCRdb's processing, not on the authors' analysis. The sample records thousands of distinct CDR3 sequences, approximately 5.4% of which are singletons. The top ten clonotypes cover approximately 37% of the sample.

Paper-wide results and their limitations: Additional single-cell paired TCR alpha and beta sequencing was considered necessary to confirm, at a functional level, the hypothesis that regional TCRs recognize regional mutations. Ubiquitous expanded tumor TCRs were detected in blood more often at tumor resection than at routine follow-up.

This material consisted of PBMCs, taken at surgery. The TCR was taken from a male donor with early-stage non-small cell lung cancer. The chain couples TRBV12-3 or TRBV12-4 to TRBJ2-7, and TRBD2 aligns with 13 junction nucleotides. The DNA sequence is TGTGCCAGCAGCCCGAGGACTAGCGGGGGCGACGAGCAGTACTTC. It translates as CASSPRTSGGDEQYF.